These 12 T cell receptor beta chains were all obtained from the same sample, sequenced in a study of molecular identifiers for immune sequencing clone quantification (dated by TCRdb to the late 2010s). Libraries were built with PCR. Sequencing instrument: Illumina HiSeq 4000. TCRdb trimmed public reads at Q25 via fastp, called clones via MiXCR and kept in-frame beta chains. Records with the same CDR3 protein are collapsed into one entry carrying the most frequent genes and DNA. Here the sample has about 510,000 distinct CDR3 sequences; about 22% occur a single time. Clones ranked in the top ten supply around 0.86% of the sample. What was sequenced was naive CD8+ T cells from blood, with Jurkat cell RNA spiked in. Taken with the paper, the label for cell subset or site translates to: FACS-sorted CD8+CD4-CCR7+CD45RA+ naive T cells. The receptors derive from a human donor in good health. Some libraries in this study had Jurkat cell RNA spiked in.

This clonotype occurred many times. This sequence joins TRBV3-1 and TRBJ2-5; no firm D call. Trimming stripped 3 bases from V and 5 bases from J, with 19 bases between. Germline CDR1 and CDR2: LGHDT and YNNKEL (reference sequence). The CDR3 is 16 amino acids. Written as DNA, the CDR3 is TGTGCCAGCAGCCATAGGGAAAGAAGCCCGGGCGAGACCCAGTACTTC. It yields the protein CASSHRERSPGETQYF.

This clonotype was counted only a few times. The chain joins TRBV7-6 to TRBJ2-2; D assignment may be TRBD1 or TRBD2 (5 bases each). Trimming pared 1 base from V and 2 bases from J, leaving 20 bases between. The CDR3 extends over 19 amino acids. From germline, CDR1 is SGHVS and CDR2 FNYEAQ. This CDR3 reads CASSLGASVRGPNTGELFF. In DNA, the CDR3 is TGTGCCAGCAGCTTAGGTGCCTCGGTTCGGGGACCCAACACCGGGGAGCTGTTTTTT.

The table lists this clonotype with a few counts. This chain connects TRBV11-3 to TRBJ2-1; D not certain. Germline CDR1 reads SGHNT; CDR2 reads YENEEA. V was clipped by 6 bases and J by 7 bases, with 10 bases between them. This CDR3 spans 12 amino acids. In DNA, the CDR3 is TGTGCCAGCAGTGAGTCTAGTAATGAGCAGTTCTTC. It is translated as CASSESSNEQFF.

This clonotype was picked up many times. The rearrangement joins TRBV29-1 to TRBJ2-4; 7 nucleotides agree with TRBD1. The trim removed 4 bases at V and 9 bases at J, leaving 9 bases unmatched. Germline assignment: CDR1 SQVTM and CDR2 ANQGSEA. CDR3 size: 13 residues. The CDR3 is CSVVLQGKSIQYF. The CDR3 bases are TGCAGCGTTGTCTTACAGGGGAAGTCCATTCAGTACTTC.

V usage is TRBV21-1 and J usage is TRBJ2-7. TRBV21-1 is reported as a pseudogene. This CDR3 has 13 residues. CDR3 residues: CASSKEWTYEQYF. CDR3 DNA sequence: TGTGCCAGCAGCAAAGAATGGACCTACGAGCAGTACTTC.

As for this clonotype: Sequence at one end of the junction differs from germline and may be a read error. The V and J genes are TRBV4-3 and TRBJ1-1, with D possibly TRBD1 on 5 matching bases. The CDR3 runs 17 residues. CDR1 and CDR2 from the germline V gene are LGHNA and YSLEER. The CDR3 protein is CASCQDHRGGTNTEAFF. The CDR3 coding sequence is TGCGCCAGCTGCCAAGATCATCGGGGCGGAACGAACACTGAAGCTTTCTTT.

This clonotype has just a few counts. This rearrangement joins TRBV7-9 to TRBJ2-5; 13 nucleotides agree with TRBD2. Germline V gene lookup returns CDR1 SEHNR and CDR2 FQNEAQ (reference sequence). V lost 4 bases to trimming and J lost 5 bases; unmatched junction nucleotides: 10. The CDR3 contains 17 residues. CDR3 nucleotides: TGTGCCAGCAGCTCTGGACTAGCGGGGGCCGTAGTTGAGACCCAGTACTTC. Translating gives CASSSGLAGAVVETQYF.

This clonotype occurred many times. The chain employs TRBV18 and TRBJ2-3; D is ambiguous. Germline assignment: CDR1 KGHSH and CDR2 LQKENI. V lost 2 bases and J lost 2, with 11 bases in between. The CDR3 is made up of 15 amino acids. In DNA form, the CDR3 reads TGTGCCAGCTCACCAGACGACTCCATCACAGATACGCAGTATTTT. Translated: CASSPDDSITDTQYF.

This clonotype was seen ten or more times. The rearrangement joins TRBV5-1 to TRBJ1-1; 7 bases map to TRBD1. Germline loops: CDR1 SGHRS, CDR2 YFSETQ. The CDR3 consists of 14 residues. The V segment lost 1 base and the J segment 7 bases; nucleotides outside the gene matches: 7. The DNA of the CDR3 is TGCGCCAGCAGCTTGCATGGGACAGCAATTGAAGCTTTCTTT. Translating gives CASSLHGTAIEAFF.

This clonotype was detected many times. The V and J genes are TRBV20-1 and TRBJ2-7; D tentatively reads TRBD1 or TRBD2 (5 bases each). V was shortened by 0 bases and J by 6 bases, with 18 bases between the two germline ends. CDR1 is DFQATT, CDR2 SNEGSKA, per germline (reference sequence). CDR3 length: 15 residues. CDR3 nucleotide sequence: TGCAGTGCTAGAGAACTGGGGACCCCATTAAGCGAGCAGTACTTC. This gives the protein CSARELGTPLSEQYF.

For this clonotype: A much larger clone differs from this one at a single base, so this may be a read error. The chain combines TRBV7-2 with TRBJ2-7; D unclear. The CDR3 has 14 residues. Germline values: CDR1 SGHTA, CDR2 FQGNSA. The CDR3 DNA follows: TGTGCCAGCAGCTTAATCACGGATGCCTACGGGCAGTACTTC. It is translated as CASSLITDAYGQYF.

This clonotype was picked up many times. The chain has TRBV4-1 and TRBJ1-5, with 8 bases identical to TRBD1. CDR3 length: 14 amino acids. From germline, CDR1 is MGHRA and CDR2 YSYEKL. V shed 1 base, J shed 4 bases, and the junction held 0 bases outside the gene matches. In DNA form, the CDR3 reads TGCGCCAGCAGCCAAGGGACAGGGAATCAGCCCCAGCATTTT. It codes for CASSQGTGNQPQHF.